This TCR beta chain emerged from a study of shared clonotypes between healthy human individuals. General study points: Incomplete sequencing of sorted subsets was indicated by rarefaction despite large depth. Among non-shared clonotypes, generation probabilities were lower than among those shared by all four donors.

The CD4+ fraction was divided into a CD45RA+ naive subset and a CD45RA-negative memory subset. Under the authors' procedure: ImmunoSEQ yielded junction-only sequences lacking quality scores, so filtering differed. Profiled with immunoSEQ multiplex PCR; TCRdb holds only in-frame clones, not every one. V and J calls and clone size come straight from that table; D and trimming were deduced from the DNA. The data show around 2.5 million clones, approximately 93% seen once. Germline V gene lookup returns CDR1 SGHRS and CDR2 YFSETQ. This CDR3 has 15 amino acids. V lost 0 bases to trimming and J lost 5 bases, with 12 bases between them. Of note for this clone: The antigen remains unidentified.

This TCR was recovered from a man between 18 and 29 years old in good health. Some clones in this sample may be carry-over from other donors' samples. The chain has TRBV5-1 and TRBJ1-5; perhaps TRBD1 as D (6 bases). The sequencing input was naive CD4+ T cells from PBMCs. Subset reported: CD45RA+ positively selected. CDR3 residues: CASSLGGGADQPQHF. CDR3 in DNA: TGCGCCAGCAGCTTGGGCGGGGGCGCGGATCAGCCCCAGCATTTT.